This TCR beta chain was found in a study of CD8+ T cells in alopecia areata. Findings and caveats of the study: Shared TCR sequences were less clear between patients than in mice, possibly partly from HLA diversity.

cDNA serving as the sequencing template came from extracted, reverse transcribed RNA. Clones were sequenced by immunoSEQ multiplex PCR, and TCRdb holds only the in-frame ones, with some missing. Of roughly 200,000 clones in the sample, about 63% are singletons; the top ten hold 1.5% to 2%. With V trimmed by 4 bases and J by 4 bases, 6 bases remained unmatched. This CDR3 has 14 residues. Germline V lookup: CDR1 LGHNT, CDR2 FRNRAP. Details on this clone: Its target is unknown.

V gene TRBV12-5 combines with J gene TRBJ2-7; 8 bases are a match to TRBD1. The sample here was CD4+ T cells sorted from blood, taken at week 0. The origin of this receptor is a human donor with alopecia areata. The CDR3 DNA sequence: TGTGCTAGTGGTTCCCCCGGACAGGGATACGAGCAGTACTTC. It codes for CASGSPGQGYEQYF.